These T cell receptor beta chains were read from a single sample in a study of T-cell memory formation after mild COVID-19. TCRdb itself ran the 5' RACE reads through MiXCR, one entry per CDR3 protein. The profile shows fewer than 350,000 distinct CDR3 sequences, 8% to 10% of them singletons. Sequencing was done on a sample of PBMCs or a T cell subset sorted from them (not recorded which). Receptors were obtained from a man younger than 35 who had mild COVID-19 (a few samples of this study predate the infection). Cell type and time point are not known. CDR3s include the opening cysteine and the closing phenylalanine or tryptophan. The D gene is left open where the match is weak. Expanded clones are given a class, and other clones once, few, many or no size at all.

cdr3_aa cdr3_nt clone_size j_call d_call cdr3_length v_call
CASSPHRGGAYNEQFF TGTGCCAGCAGCCCCCACCGCGGGGGGGCTTACAATGAGCAGTTCTTC few TRBJ2-1 TRBD2 16 TRBV12-3/TRBV12-4
CASSYLGIYGYTF TGTGCCAGCAGTTACCTAGGGATTTATGGCTACACCTTC few TRBJ1-2 . 13 TRBV6-5
CASSQDAGGAADTQYF TGCGCCAGCAGCCAAGACGCTGGGGGCGCCGCAGATACGCAGTATTTT . TRBJ2-3 . 16 TRBV4-3
CASSYMGEAFF TGTGCCAGCAGTTACATGGGTGAAGCTTTCTTT few TRBJ1-1 . 11 TRBV6-5
CSAKGTGSSYEQYF TGCAGTGCCAAGGGGACAGGGAGCTCCTACGAGCAGTACTTC . TRBJ2-7 TRBD1 14 TRBV20-1
CASSALPDRAAAQYF TGTGCCAGCAGTGCATTGCCGGACAGAGCCGCCGCCCAGTACTTC . TRBJ2-5 . 15 TRBV12-3/TRBV12-4
CASRSQGAQGTDTQYF TGTGCCAGCAGGTCGCAGGGGGCGCAAGGCACAGATACGCAGTATTTT many TRBJ2-3 TRBD1 16 TRBV7-6
CASSLGTSGGAVETQYF TGTGCCAGCAGTTTGGGGACTAGCGGGGGGGCCGTCGAGACCCAGTACTTC many TRBJ2-5 TRBD2 17 TRBV28
CASSLAGRDTDTQYF TGTGCCAGCAGCTTAGCTGGCAGGGACACAGATACGCAGTATTTT few TRBJ2-3 . 15 TRBV7-2
CASSLTGTGNNEQFF TGTGCCAGCAGCTTAACTGGGACAGGGAACAATGAGCAGTTCTTC many TRBJ2-1 TRBD1 15 TRBV7-2
CASSPRGGDEKLFF TGTGCCAGCTCACCACGGGGCGGGGATGAAAAACTGTTTTTT . TRBJ1-4 . 14 TRBV18
CASSWTGSSNQPQHF TGTGCCAGCAGTTGGACAGGGTCAAGCAATCAGCCCCAGCATTTT many TRBJ1-5 TRBD1 15 TRBV6-5
CASSDGTPGNTGELFF TGTGCCAGCAGTGACGGGACACCGGGGAACACCGGGGAGCTGTTTTTT few TRBJ2-2 . 16 TRBV2
CASGRGGPLFEQYF TGTGCTAGTGGTCGCGGGGGCCCGCTTTTCGAGCAGTACTTC few TRBJ2-7 . 14 TRBV12-5
CASSFRLAEDRTDTQYF TGTGCCAGCAGCTTTAGACTAGCGGAGGACCGCACAGATACGCAGTATTTT . TRBJ2-3 TRBD2 17 TRBV7-3
CASIQTLNTGELFF TGTGCCAGCATTCAAACCCTGAACACCGGGGAGCTGTTTTTT . TRBJ2-2 . 14 TRBV7-2
CASSWNRDRTFF TGTGCCAGCAGCTGGAACAGGGATAGGACTTTCTTT few TRBJ1-1 . 12 TRBV7-2